This TCR beta chain was profiled in a study of CD8+ T cells in alopecia areata. cDNA prepared by RNA extraction and subsequent reverse transcription served as the template for sequencing. Libraries were prepared by immunoSEQ multiplex PCR; TCRdb keeps only in-frame clonotypes and omits some of them. The repertoire holds fewer than 200,000 clones, with under 60% as singletons. V dropped 4 bases and J dropped 3 bases, with 7 bases sitting between them. Germline CDR1 MGHDK, CDR2 SYGVNS. The CDR3 runs 13 residues. Study-wide points: On tofacitinib, scalp and blood still held many of the expanded lesional clones. Scalp clonality and expanded CD8+ clones among the top 100 were significantly decreased by tofacitinib.

This clone was seen a few times. The antigen remains unidentified. Regarding treatment: oral pan-JAK inhibitor, 5-10 mg twice daily. Alopecia areata patients gave lesional scalp punch biopsies and peripheral blood samples. Sequenced here: CD8+ T cells sorted from blood, sampled at week 24, from a patient treated with tofacitinib. The chain joins TRBV25-1 to TRBJ2-1; D is unresolved. The receptor's source is a human donor with alopecia areata. CDR3: CASSANSYNEQFF. The CDR3 DNA is TGTGCCAGCAGTGCTAACAGCTACAATGAGCAGTTCTTC.